A single T cell receptor delta chain is shown here with its context. The antigen is unknown. This DNA translates differently at residue 8 from the TCRdb protein, which is that of a much larger clone; a read error is likely, and the protein shown is the DNA's own translation. This record belongs to a study of gamma delta lymphoproliferative disorders and STAT genes. Overall study: The LymphoTrack Dx TCRG Assay amplified gamma chains from at least 50 ng of genomic DNA. For the delta chain, EuroClonality-NGS standard procedure was applied.

Study-level points and caveats: Control T cells likely spanned varied maturation stages, whereas leukemic cells were skewed toward terminal effectors.

Genomic DNA from isolated PBMCs served as the sequencing template. Age- and sex-matched healthy adult donors provided control blood. TCRdb re-called the multiplex PCR reads via CATT. This table holds around 1,200 delta-chain clones, 1.4% found once. The CDR3 covers 16 residues. CDR1 is TVYSNPD and CDR2 is GDNSRS in the germline V gene (reference sequence). V gave up 0 bases and J gave up 0 bases, with 17 bases separating them. The source material was blood. V gene TRDV3 combines with J gene TRDJ1; D remains ambiguous. The TCR originated in a human donor in good health. CDR3 nucleotide sequence: TGTGCCTTTAGCGACCCCAGGCGGGGCTACACCGATAAACTCATCTTT. Translation: CAFSDPRRGYTDKLIF.